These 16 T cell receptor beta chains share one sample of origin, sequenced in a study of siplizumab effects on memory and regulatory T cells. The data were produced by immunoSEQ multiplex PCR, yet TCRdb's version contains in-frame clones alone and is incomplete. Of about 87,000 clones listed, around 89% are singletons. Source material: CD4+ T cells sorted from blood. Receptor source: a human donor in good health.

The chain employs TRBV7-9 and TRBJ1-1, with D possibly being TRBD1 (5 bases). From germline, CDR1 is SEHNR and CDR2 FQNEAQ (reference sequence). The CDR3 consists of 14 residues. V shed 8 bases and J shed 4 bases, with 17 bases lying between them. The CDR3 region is CASGQGNGGTEAFF. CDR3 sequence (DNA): TGTGCCAGCGGCCAGGGAAACGGGGGCACTGAAGCTTTCTTT.

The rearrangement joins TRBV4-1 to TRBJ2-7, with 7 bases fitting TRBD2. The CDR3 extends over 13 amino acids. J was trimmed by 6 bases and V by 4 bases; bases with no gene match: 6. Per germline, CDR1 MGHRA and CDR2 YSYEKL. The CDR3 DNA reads TGCGCCAGCAGCCTCCTAGGGGAGGGCGAGCAGTACTTC. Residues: CASSLLGEGEQYF.

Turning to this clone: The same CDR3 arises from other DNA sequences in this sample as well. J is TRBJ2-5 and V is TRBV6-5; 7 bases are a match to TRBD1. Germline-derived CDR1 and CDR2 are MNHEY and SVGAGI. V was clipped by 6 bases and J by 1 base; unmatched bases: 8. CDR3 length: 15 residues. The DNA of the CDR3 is TGTGCCAGCAGCTACGCGACAGGGCCCCAAGAGACCCAGTACTTC. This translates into CASSYATGPQETQYF.

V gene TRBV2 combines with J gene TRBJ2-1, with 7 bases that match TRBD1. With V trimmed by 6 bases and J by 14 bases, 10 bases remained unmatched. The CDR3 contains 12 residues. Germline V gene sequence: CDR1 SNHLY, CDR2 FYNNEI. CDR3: CASSSPGTEKFF. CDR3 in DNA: TGTGCCAGCAGCTCCCCCGGGACAGAAAAGTTCTTC.

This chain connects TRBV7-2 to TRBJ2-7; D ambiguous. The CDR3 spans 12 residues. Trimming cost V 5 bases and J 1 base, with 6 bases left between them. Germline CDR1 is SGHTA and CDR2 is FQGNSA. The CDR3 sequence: CASSPESYEQYF. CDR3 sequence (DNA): TGTGCCAGCAGCCCCGAGTCCTACGAGCAGTACTTC.

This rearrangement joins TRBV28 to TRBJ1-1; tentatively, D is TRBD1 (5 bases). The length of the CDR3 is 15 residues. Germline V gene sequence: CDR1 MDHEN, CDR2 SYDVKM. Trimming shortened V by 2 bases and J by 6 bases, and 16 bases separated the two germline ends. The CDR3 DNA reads TGTGCCAGCAGTTTAGGGACCCGATCTTCCCCTGAAGCTTTCTTT. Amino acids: CASSLGTRSSPEAFF.

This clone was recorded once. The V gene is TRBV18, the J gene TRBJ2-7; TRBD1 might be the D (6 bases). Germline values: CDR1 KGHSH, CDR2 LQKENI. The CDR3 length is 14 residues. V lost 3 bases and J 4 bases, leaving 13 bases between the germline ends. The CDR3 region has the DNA TGTGCCAGCTCACCGGAAAGGGGGTGGTACGAGCAGTACTTC. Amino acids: CASSPERGWYEQYF.

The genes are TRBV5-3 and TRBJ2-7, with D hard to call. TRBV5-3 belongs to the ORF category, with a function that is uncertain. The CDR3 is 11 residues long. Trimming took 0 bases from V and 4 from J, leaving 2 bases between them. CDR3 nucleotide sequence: TGTGCCAGAAGCTTGGGGTACGAGCAGTACTTC. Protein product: CARSLGYEQYF.

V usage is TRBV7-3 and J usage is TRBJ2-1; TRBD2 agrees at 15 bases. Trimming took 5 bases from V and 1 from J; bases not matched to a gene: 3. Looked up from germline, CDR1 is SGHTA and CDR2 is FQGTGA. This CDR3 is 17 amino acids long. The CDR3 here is CASSAGLAGGSYNEQFF. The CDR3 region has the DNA TGTGCCAGCAGCGCGGGACTAGCGGGAGGATCCTACAATGAGCAGTTCTTC.

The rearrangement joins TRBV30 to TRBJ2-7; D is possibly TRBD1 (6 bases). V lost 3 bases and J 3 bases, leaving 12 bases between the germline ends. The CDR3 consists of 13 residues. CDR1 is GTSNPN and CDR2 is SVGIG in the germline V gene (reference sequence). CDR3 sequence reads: CAWRQGRIYEQYF. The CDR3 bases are TGTGCCTGGAGACAGGGCAGGATCTACGAGCAGTACTTC.

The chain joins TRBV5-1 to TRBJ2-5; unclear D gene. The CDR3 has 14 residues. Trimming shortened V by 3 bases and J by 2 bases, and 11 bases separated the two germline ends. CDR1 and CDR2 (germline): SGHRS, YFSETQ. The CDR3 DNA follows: TGCGCCAGCAGCTGGAAAGGGCCGCAAGAGACCCAGTACTTC. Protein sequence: CASSWKGPQETQYF.

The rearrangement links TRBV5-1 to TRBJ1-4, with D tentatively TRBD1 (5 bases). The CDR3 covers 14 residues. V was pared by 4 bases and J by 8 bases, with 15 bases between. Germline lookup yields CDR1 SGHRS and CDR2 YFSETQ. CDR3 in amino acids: CASSGAGLGEKLFF. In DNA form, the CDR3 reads TGCGCCAGCAGCGGAGCAGGGCTAGGGGAAAAACTGTTTTTT.

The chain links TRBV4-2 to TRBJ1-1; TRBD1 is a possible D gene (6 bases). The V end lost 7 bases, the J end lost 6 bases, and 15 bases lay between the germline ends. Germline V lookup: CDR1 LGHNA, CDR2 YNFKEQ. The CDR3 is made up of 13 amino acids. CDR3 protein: CASTRPGAAEAFF. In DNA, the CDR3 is TGTGCCAGCACCCGGCCGGGGGCGGCTGAAGCTTTCTTT.

The CDR3 region is CASSTGGSVYEQYF. CDR3 in DNA: TGTGCCAGTAGTACTGGCGGGAGCGTCTACGAGCAGTACTTC. The chain has TRBV19 and TRBJ2-7, with 7 bases identical to TRBD2. The ends lost 4 bases at V and 3 bases at J; junction bases unmatched: 6. Germline loops: CDR1 LNHDA, CDR2 SQIVND (reference sequence). The CDR3 contains 14 residues.

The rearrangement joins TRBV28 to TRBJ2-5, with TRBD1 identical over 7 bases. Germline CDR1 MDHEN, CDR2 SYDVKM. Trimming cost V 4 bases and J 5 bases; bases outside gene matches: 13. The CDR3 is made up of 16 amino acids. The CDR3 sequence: CASSSRQGRAKETQYF. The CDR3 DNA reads TGTGCCAGCAGTTCTCGACAGGGCCGGGCCAAGGAGACCCAGTACTTC.

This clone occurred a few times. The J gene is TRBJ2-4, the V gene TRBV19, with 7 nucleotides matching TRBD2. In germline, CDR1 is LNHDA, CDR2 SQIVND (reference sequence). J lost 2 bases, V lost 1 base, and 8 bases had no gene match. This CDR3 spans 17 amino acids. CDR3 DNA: TGTGCCAGTAGTATAGGACTAGCAACTCCCCCCAAAAACATTCAGTACTTC. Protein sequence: CASSIGLATPPKNIQYF.